One T cell receptor beta chain is described in this entry. These data originate in a study of PD-L1 blockade in urothelial cancer. About the study: Blood analyses occurred 3 weeks (second dose) and 6 weeks post treatment start.

CDR3 size: 15 residues. Trimming took 5 bases from V and 3 from J; bases not matched to a gene: 5. Germline CDR1 is SGHTA and CDR2 is FQGNSA. TCRdb's copy holds only in-frame clones and misses some; the assay was immunoSEQ multiplex PCR. The sample holds 45,000 to 55,000 clones; roughly 88% are singletons and the top ten take around 1.9%. Noted time point: peripheral blood 6 weeks after treatment start. The origin of this receptor is a man aged 45-65 years with urothelial cancer. This chain joins TRBV7-2 and TRBJ1-5, with 9 bases identical to TRBD1. This material consisted of PBMCs, taken around atezolizumab (anti-PD-L1) treatment. CDR3 nucleotide sequence: TGTGCCAGCAGCCGGGACAGGGTGGTCAATCAGCCCCAGCATTTT. Its protein product is CASSRDRVVNQPQHF.